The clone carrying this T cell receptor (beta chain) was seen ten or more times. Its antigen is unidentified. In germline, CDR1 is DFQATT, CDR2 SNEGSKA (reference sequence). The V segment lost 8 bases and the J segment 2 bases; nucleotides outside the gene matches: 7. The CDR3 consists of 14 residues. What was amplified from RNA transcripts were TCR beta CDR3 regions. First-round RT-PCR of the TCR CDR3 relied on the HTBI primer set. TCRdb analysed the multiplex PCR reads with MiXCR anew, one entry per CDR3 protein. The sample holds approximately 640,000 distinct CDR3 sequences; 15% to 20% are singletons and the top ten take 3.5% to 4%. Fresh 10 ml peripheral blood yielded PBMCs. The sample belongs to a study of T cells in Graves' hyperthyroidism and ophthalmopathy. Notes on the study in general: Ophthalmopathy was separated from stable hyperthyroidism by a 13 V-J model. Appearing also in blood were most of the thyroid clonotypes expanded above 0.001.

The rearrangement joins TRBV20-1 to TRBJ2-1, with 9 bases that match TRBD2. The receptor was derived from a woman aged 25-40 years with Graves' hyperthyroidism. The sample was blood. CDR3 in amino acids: CSYLAGSTYNEQFF. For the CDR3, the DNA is TGCAGTTACCTAGCGGGATCTACCTACAATGAGCAGTTCTTC.